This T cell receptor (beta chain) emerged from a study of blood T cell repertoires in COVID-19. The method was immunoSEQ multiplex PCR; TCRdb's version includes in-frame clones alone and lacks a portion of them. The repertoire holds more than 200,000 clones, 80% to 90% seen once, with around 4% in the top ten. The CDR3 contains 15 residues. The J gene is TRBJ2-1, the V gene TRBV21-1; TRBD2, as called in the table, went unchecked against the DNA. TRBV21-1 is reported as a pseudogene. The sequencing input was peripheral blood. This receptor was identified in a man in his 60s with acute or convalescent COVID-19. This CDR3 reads CASSKGGSSYNEQFF. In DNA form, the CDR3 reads TGTGCCAGCTCTAAGGGGGGGAGCTCCTACAATGAGCAGTTCTTC.